The clone carrying this T cell receptor beta chain came up a few times. In the same sample, other DNA sequences code for this CDR3. The table came from immunoSEQ multiplex PCR; TCRdb's copy has only in-frame clones and leaves some out. The repertoire has under 200,000 clones, over 70% of them found once; the top ten carry approximately 10%. Self-reported history from a screening survey and questionnaire set each donor's cohort. Among Cohort 3 donors, those recovered had two negative PCRs, clearance, or symptom resolution. The data were taken from a study of blood T cell repertoires in COVID-19. Study context: Specimens from acute and convalescent COVID-19 originated in the United States, Italy and Spain.

The junction had 4 bases not matched to a gene; V was cut back by 5 bases and J by 5 bases. Germline CDR1 SGHRS, CDR2 YFSETQ. The CDR3 is made up of 13 amino acids. The chain employs TRBV5-1 and TRBJ1-2; 9 nucleotides line up with TRBD1. Sequencing was done on a sample of PBMCs or T cells enriched from blood (not recorded which). This receptor was obtained from a man aged 45-65 years who had recovered from COVID-19. CDR3 sequence (DNA): TGCGCCAGCAGTTCGGACAGGGGTTATGGCTACACCTTC. Translating gives CASSSDRGYGYTF.